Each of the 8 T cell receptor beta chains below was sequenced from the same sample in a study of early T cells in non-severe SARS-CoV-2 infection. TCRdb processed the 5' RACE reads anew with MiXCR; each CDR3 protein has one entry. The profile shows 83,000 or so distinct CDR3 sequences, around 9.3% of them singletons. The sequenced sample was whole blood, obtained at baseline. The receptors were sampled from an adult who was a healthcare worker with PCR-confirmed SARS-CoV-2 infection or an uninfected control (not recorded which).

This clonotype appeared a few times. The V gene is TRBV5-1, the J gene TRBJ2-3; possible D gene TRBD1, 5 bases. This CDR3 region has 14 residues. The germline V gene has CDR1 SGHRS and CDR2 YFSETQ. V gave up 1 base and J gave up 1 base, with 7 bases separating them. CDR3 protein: CASSLTGRTDTQYF. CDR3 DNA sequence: TGCGCCAGCAGCTTGACAGGCCGCACAGATACGCAGTATTTT.

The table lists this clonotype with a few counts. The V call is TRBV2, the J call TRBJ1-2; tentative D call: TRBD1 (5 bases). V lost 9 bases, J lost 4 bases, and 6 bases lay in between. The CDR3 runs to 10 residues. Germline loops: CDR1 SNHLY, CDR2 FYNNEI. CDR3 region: CARDSYGYTF. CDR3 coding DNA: TGTGCCAGAGACAGCTATGGCTACACCTTC.

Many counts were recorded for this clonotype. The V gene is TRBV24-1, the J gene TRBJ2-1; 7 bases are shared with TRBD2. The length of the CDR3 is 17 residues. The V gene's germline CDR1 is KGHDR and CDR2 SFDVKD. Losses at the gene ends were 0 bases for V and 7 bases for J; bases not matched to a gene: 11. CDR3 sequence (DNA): TGTGCCACCAGTGATTTGCAAGGGACTACCATTGCGAATGAGCAGTTCTTC. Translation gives CATSDLQGTTIANEQFF.

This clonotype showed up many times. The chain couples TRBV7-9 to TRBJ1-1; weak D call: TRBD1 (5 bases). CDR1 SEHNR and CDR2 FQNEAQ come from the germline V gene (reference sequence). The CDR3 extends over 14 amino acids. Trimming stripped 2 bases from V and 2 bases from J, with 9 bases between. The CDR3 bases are TGTGCCAGCAGCTTACCCAGGGATAACACTGAAGCTTTCTTT. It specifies CASSLPRDNTEAFF.

The CDR3 coding sequence is TGTGCCAGCAGTTTGGCAGGGCGAGACACCGGGGAGCTGTTTTTT. Amino acid sequence: CASSLAGRDTGELFF. This chain joins TRBV27 and TRBJ2-2; D may be TRBD1 (5 bases). CDR3 length: 15 residues. Germline loops: CDR1 MNHEY, CDR2 SMNVEV (reference sequence). V dropped 3 bases and J dropped 3 bases, with 11 bases sitting between them.

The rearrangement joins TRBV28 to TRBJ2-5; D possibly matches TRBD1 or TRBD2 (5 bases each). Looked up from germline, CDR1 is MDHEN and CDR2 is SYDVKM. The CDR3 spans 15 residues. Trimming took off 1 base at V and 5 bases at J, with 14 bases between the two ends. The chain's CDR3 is CASSLFAGTVETQYF. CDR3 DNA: TGTGCCAGCAGTTTATTTGCCGGGACCGTCGAGACCCAGTACTTC.

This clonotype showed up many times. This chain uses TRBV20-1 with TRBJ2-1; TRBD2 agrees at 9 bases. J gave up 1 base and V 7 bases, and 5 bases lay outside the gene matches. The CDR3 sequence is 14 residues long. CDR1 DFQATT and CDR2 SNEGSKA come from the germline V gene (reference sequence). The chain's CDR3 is CSVAGEGSYNEQFF. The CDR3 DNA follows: TGCAGTGTAGCGGGAGAGGGATCCTACAATGAGCAGTTCTTC.

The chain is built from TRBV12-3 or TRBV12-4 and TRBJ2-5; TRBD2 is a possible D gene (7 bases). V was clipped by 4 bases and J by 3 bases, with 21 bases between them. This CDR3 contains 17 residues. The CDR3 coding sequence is TGTGCCAGCAGTTGGGGGCCCTCGCGGGAGTGGGAAGAGACCCAGTACTTC. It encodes CASSWGPSREWEETQYF.